Shown below are 10 T cell receptor beta chains from a single sample sequenced in a study of T cell changes during pregnancy in multiple sclerosis. Data came from immunoSEQ multiplex PCR; TCRdb stores just in-frame clones and leaves some out. Of approximately 40,000 clones in the sample, about 89% were seen once. Specimen: CD4+ T cells from peripheral blood mononuclear cells, collected in the third trimester of pregnancy. The receptors shown here come from a female donor in good health, enrolled as a control in a pregnancy study.

This clone was found a few times. J is TRBJ1-3 and V is TRBV2; no clear D gene. From germline, CDR1 is SNHLY and CDR2 FYNNEI. The length of the CDR3 is 11 residues. Trimming pared 6 bases from V and 4 bases from J, leaving 4 bases between. CDR3 DNA sequence: TGTGCCAGCAGGGCCGGAAACACCATATATTTT. Translated, it gives CASRAGNTIYF.

The chain combines TRBV5-6 with TRBJ2-1; 8 nucleotides match TRBD1. The CDR3 is made up of 15 amino acids. Germline assignment: CDR1 SGHDT and CDR2 YYEEEE. J was trimmed by 2 bases and V by 0 bases; bases with no gene match: 1. CDR3 sequence (DNA): TGTGCCAGCAGCTTGGGGGACAGGCCCTACAATGAGCAGTTCTTC. It yields the protein CASSLGDRPYNEQFF. Variable domain in full (rest from reference TRBV5-6 and TRBJ2-1): DAGVTQSPTHLIKTRGQQVTLRCSPKSGHDTVSWYQQALGQGPQFIFQYYEEEERQRGNFPDRFSGHQFPNYSSELNVNALLLGDSALYLCASSLGDRPYNEQFFGPGTRLTVL.

As for this clone: An end of the junction does not agree with germline; a read error may underlie this. The rearrangement joins TRBV7-2 to TRBJ2-7; 10 bases are a match to TRBD2. Looked up from germline, CDR1 is SGHTA and CDR2 is FQGNSA. This CDR3 has 14 residues. CDR3 in DNA: TGTGCCAGCAGATTAGCGGGAGGAGTCCTGGCGCAGTACTTC. This translates into CASRLAGGVLAQYF.

V and J are TRBV5-6 and TRBJ2-7, with D possibly being TRBD1 (5 bases). V was shortened by 4 bases and J by 2 bases, with 16 bases between the two germline ends. Germline V gene lookup returns CDR1 SGHDT and CDR2 YYEEEE. The CDR3 has 15 amino acids. This chain's CDR3 is CASSPPGHATYEQYF. The CDR3, as DNA: TGTGCCAGCAGCCCACCCGGACACGCTACCTACGAGCAGTACTTC.

The chain joins TRBV5-1 to TRBJ1-4, with 7 nucleotides matching TRBD1. Per germline, CDR1 SGHRS and CDR2 YFSETQ. The trim removed 2 bases at V and 7 bases at J, leaving 2 bases unmatched. This CDR3 has 13 amino acids. For the CDR3, the DNA is TGCGCCAGCAGCTTAGGGGGCGGTGAAAAACTGTTTTTT. It is translated as CASSLGGGEKLFF.

The chain links TRBV29-1 to TRBJ2-6, with a possible D match to TRBD1 (6 bases). Trimming stripped 5 bases from V and 3 bases from J, with 23 bases between. Germline V gene lookup returns CDR1 SQVTM and CDR2 ANQGSEA. The CDR3 has 18 residues. The CDR3 region is CSVSTGRGDLVGANVLTF. CDR3 coding DNA: TGCAGCGTTTCAACGGGCAGGGGAGATCTTGTTGGGGCCAACGTCCTGACTTTC.

This clone was recorded once. This chain uses TRBV10-3 with TRBJ2-5, with a weak D call TRBD1 (5 bases). The J call may be faulty, since TRBJ2-7 better matches the DNA end. The CDR3 covers 13 residues. Germline assignment: CDR1 ENHRY and CDR2 SYGVKD. The CDR3 DNA sequence: TGTGCCATCAGTGAGCTGACAGAAGGCGAGCAGTACTTC. It encodes CAISELTEGEQYF.

The V and J genes are TRBV27 and TRBJ2-3, with 9 bases that match TRBD2. The CDR3 loop spans 16 amino acids. V shed 8 bases and J 3 bases; nucleotides not matched to a gene: 12. CDR1 and CDR2 from the germline V gene are MNHEY and SMNVEV (reference sequence). CDR3 nucleotides: TGTGCCAGCTCTCAATTGGCGGGAGGGCAGACAGATACGCAGTATTTT. Translated, it gives CASSQLAGGQTDTQYF.

The rearrangement uses TRBV7-2 and TRBJ1-1; 9 nucleotides line up with TRBD1. After removal of 8 bases from V and 12 bases from J, the junction contained 13 bases not matched to a gene. The V gene's germline CDR1 is SGHTA and CDR2 FQGNSA. The length of the CDR3 is 13 residues. The CDR3 protein is CASGFTGGSEPFF. As DNA, the CDR3 is TGTGCCAGCGGGTTTACAGGGGGCAGCGAACCTTTCTTT.

The chain employs TRBV11-2 and TRBJ2-5, with 7 bases identical to TRBD1. The CDR3 length is 15 residues. The trim removed 1 base at V and 7 bases at J, leaving 9 bases unmatched. Germline V gene data show CDR1 as SGHAT and CDR2 as FQNNGV. The CDR3 is CASSLVGGTQGTQYF. CDR3 nucleotides: TGTGCCAGCAGCTTAGTAGGGGGCACGCAGGGGACCCAGTACTTC.